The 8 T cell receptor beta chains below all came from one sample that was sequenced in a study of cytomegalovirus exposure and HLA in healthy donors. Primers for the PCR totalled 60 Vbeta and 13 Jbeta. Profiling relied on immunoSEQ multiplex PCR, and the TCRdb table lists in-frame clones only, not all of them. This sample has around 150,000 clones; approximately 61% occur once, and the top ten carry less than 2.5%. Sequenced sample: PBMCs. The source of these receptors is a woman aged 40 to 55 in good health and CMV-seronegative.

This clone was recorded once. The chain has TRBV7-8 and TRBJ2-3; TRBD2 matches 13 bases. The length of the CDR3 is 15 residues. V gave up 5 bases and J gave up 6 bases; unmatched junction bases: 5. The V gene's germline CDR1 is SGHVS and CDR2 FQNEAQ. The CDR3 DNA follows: TGTGCCAGCAGCCGAGGGACTAGCGGGATGGATACGCAGTATTTT. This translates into CASSRGTSGMDTQYF.

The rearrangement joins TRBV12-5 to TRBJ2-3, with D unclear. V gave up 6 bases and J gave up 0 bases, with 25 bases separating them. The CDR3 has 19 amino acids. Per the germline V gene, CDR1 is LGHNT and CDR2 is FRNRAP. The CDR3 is CASGQTSSPTLSSTDTQYF. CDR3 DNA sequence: TGTGCTAGTGGCCAGACCTCATCTCCGACACTTTCTAGCACAGATACGCAGTATTTT. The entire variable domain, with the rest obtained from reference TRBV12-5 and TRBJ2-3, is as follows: DARVTQTPRHKVTEMGQEVTMRCQPILGHNTVFWYRQTMMQGLELLAYFRNRAPLDDSGMPKDRFSAEMPDATLATLKIQPSEPRDSAVYFCASGQTSSPTLSSTDTQYFGPGTRLTVL.

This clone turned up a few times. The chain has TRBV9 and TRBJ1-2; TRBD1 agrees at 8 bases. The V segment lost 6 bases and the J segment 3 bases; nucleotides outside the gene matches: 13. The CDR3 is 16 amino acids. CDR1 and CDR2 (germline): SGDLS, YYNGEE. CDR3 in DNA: TGTGCCAGCAACCTACAGAGGGCAGGGGGCGACTATGGCTACACCTTC. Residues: CASNLQRAGGDYGYTF. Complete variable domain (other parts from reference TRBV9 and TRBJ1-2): DSGVTQTPKHLITATGQRVTLRCSPRSGDLSVYWYQQSLDQGLQFLIQYYNGEERAKGNILERFSAQQFPDLHSELNLSSLELGDSALYFCASNLQRAGGDYGYTFGSGTRLTVV.

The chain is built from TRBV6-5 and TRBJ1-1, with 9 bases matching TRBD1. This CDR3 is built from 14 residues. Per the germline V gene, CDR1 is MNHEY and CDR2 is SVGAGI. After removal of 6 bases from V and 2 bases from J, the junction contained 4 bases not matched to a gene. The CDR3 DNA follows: TGTGCCAGCAGCCTGGACAGGGGAAACACTGAAGCTTTCTTT. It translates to CASSLDRGNTEAFF.

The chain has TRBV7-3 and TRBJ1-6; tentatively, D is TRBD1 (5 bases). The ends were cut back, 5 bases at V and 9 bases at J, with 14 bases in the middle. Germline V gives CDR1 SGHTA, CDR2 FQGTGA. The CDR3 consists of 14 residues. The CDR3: CASSLGGFSSPLHF. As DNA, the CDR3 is TGTGCCAGCAGCCTCGGGGGATTTAGTTCACCCCTCCACTTT.

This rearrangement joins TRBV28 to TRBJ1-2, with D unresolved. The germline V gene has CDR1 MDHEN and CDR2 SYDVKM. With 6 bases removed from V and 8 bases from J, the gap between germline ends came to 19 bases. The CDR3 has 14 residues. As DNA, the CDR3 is TGTGCCAGCAGGACAACCCCCTCGGTACGGGGCTACACCTTC. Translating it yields CASRTTPSVRGYTF.

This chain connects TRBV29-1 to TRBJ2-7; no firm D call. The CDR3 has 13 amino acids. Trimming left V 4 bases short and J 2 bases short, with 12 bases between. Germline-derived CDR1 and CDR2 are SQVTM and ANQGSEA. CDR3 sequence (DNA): TGCAGCGTTGTCTTGAGAGGCACCTACGAGCAGTACTTC. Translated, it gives CSVVLRGTYEQYF.

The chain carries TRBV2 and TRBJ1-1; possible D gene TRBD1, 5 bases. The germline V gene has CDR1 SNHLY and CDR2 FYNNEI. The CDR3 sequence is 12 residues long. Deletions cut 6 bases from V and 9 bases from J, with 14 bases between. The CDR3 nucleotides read TGTGCCAGCAGAGCCTTGGAGGGGAAAGCTTTCTTT. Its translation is CASRALEGKAFF.